These 29 T cell receptor beta chains came from one sample sequenced in a study of graft-versus-host responses after intestinal transplantation. No cognate antigen is known for these TCRs. Repertoires were generated with immunoSEQ multiplex PCR, while TCRdb's copy carries only in-frame clones and drops some. This repertoire shows tens of thousands of clones, roughly 96% found once; its top ten account for more than 0.45%. The sequencing used unstimulated CD8+ T cells sorted from spleen or lymph node cells, collected before transplant. The source of these receptors is a human donor who was the organ donor for an intestinal transplant.

This sequence joins TRBV7-9 and TRBJ2-4; D perhaps matches TRBD2 (6 bases). Trimming shortened V by 1 base and J by 3 bases, and 7 bases separated the two germline ends. This CDR3 contains 14 residues. Per the germline V gene, CDR1 is SEHNR and CDR2 is FQNEAQ (reference sequence). In DNA form, the CDR3 reads TGTGCCAGCAGCTTAGGGGGAGGCAAAAACATTCAGTACTTC. Its protein is CASSLGGGKNIQYF.

This chain connects TRBV29-1 to TRBJ1-5; no clear D. V lost 6 bases, J lost 5 bases, and 8 bases lay in between. This CDR3 spans 11 amino acids. Germline V gives CDR1 SQVTM, CDR2 ANQGSEA. As DNA, the CDR3 is TGCAGCGTGGGAGCCGATCAGCCCCAGCATTTT. Encoded protein: CSVGADQPQHF.

In its sample, this clone was seen once. This chain uses TRBV5-4 with TRBJ2-3; D unresolved. CDR3 length: 15 residues. Looked up from germline, CDR1 is SGHNT and CDR2 is YYREEE (reference sequence). Trimming removed 1 base from V and 1 base from J, with 10 bases in between. CDR3 sequence reads: CASSLKVAGTDTQYF. CDR3 nucleotide sequence: TGTGCCAGCAGCTTGAAGGTAGCTGGCACAGATACGCAGTATTTT.

The genes are TRBV18 and TRBJ2-3; 8 nucleotides match TRBD1. V shed 6 bases and J 6 bases; nucleotides not matched to a gene: 8. This CDR3 comprises 14 residues. The germline CDR1 and CDR2 sequences are KGHSH and LQKENI. The CDR3 region has the DNA TGTGCCAGCTCGATGCCAGGGGGCGGCGATACGCAGTATTTT. Its translation: CASSMPGGGDTQYF.

This rearrangement joins TRBV4-3 to TRBJ2-1, with 7 bases fitting TRBD2. The germline V gene has CDR1 LGHNA and CDR2 YSLEER. This CDR3 is built from 15 residues. Trimming cost V 1 base and J 7 bases; bases outside gene matches: 7. The CDR3 coding sequence is TGCGCCAGCAGCCAAGGGGCGGGGGAAGGAAATGAGCAGTTCTTC. Translating it yields CASSQGAGEGNEQFF.

This sequence joins TRBV2 and TRBJ2-3, with 9 bases aligning to TRBD2. CDR3 length: 16 amino acids. Per germline, CDR1 SNHLY and CDR2 FYNNEI. Germline trimming cut 2 bases from V and 1 base from J; bases unmatched to any gene: 4. For the CDR3, the DNA is TGTGCCAGCAGTGAATTCGTAGCGGGAGGCACAGATACGCAGTATTTT. It translates to CASSEFVAGGTDTQYF.

The sample holds one count of this clone. The J gene is TRBJ1-2, the V gene TRBV30; 7 bases match TRBD1. The V and J ends lost 1 base and 4 bases, in that order; junction bases with no gene match: 18. The CDR3 extends over 18 amino acids. Germline V gene lookup returns CDR1 GTSNPN and CDR2 SVGIG (reference sequence). CDR3 nucleotide sequence: TGTGCCTGGAGTGCATCGACAGGGCCCCGGGGTTTGCTCTATGGCTACACCTTC. Its protein is CAWSASTGPRGLLYGYTF.

The chain uses TRBV13 and TRBJ2-1; D gene uncertain. This CDR3 is built from 15 residues. Germline CDR1 and CDR2: PRHDT and FYEKMQ (reference sequence). Trimming removed 5 bases from V and 0 bases from J, with 11 bases in between. The CDR3 coding sequence is TGTGCCAGCAGCCCCCCTTTAAGCTCCTACAATGAGCAGTTCTTC. Translation: CASSPPLSSYNEQFF.

In this sample, this clone turned up a few times. V is TRBV7-9 and J is TRBJ1-3; D call uncertain. The CDR3 runs 11 residues. In germline, CDR1 is SEHNR, CDR2 FQNEAQ (reference sequence). The germline V and J ends were trimmed by 4 bases and 4 bases, with 2 bases remaining between them. CDR3 in amino acids: CASSWGNTIYF. Here the CDR3 DNA reads TGTGCCAGCAGCTGGGGAAACACCATATATTTT. The full variable domain, its missing parts supplied by reference TRBV7-9 and TRBJ1-3, is DTGVSQNPRHKITKRGQNVTFRCDPISEHNRLYWYRQTLGQGPEFLTYFQNEAQLEKSRLLSDRFSAERPKGSFSTLEIQRTEQGDSAMYLCASSWGNTIYFGEGSWLTVV.

The genes are TRBV5-4 and TRBJ2-1, with 7 bases fitting TRBD1. With 4 bases clipped from V and 4 bases from J, the junction kept 8 bases outside the gene matches. Germline assignment: CDR1 SGHNT and CDR2 YYREEE (reference sequence). CDR3 length equals 15 residues. Here the CDR3 reads CASSPPGQMYNEQFF. The CDR3 nucleotides are TGTGCCAGCAGCCCTCCGGGACAGATGTACAATGAGCAGTTCTTC.

The chain joins TRBV4-2 to TRBJ2-4; no clear D gene. The V end was cut by 5 bases, the J end by 5 bases, with 4 bases between. Germline V gene sequence: CDR1 LGHNA, CDR2 YNFKEQ. This CDR3 region has 11 residues. The CDR3 sequence: CASSEENIQYF. Written as DNA, the CDR3 is TGTGCCAGCAGCGAGGAAAACATTCAGTACTTC.

The genes are TRBV11-2 and TRBJ2-3; 10 nucleotides line up with TRBD2. This CDR3 has 16 amino acids. Germline CDR1 and CDR2: SGHAT and FQNNGV. The V gene end was trimmed by 2 bases and the J gene end by 4 bases; junction bases not matched to a gene: 6. The CDR3 nucleotides are TGTGCCAGCAGCTTAAGCGGGGGGGCTTTTTCAGATACGCAGTATTTT. This translates into CASSLSGGAFSDTQYF.

This chain links TRBV19 with TRBJ2-3, with 8 bases matching TRBD2. CDR1 is LNHDA and CDR2 is SQIVND in the germline V gene (reference sequence). With 6 bases clipped from V and 2 bases from J, the junction kept 7 bases outside the gene matches. The CDR3 contains 15 residues. Here the CDR3 reads CASSGGGFDTDTQYF. CDR3 nucleotides: TGTGCCAGTAGCGGCGGGGGGTTCGACACAGATACGCAGTATTTT.

This clone appeared a single time. The J gene is TRBJ2-7, the V gene TRBV11-2, with D possibly TRBD2 on 5 matching bases. CDR1 and CDR2 from the germline V gene are SGHAT and FQNNGV. Trimming pared 3 bases from V and 3 bases from J, leaving 12 bases between. The length of the CDR3 is 14 residues. The CDR3 sequence is CASSLSGWNYEQYF. CDR3 DNA sequence: TGTGCCAGCAGCTTGTCGGGATGGAACTACGAGCAGTACTTC.

V is TRBV4-1 and J is TRBJ2-3; D is perhaps TRBD2 (5 bases). CDR1 is MGHRA, CDR2 YSYEKL, per germline. Trimming removed 3 bases at V and 8 bases at J, with 9 bases between. This CDR3 is 12 amino acids long. CDR3 protein: CASSQHAGTQYF. For the CDR3, the DNA is TGCGCCAGCAGCCAGCACGCGGGTACGCAGTATTTT.

The chain combines TRBV6-1 with TRBJ2-1; a possible D gene is TRBD1 (6 bases). This CDR3 contains 15 residues. Trimming pared 6 bases from V and 4 bases from J, leaving 16 bases between. Germline V lookup: CDR1 MNHNS, CDR2 SASEGT. The CDR3 sequence: CASRERTETYNEQFF. The CDR3 DNA is TGTGCCAGCAGGGAAAGGACAGAGACTTACAATGAGCAGTTCTTC.

This chain links TRBV7-9 with TRBJ2-5, with a weak D call TRBD2 (5 bases). The CDR3 has 16 amino acids. The V end was cut by 1 base, the J end by 5 bases, with 17 bases between. Germline lookup yields CDR1 SEHNR and CDR2 FQNEAQ (reference sequence). CDR3 protein: CASSLGRLLEVETQYF. CDR3 coding DNA: TGTGCCAGCAGCTTAGGGCGCCTTCTGGAGGTCGAGACCCAGTACTTC.

The chain recombines TRBV6-5 with TRBJ2-7, with 7 bases that match TRBD1. The V segment lost 4 bases and the J segment 1 base; nucleotides outside the gene matches: 4. Germline-derived CDR1 and CDR2 are MNHEY and SVGAGI. CDR3 length: 14 amino acids. CDR3 bases: TGTGCCAGCAGTTCGTGGGACAGTTCCTACGAGCAGTACTTC. Its translation is CASSSWDSSYEQYF.

The chain has TRBV5-5 and TRBJ2-7; D uncertain. The CDR3 spans 16 residues. The germline V gene encodes CDR1 SGHKS and CDR2 YYEKEE (reference sequence). Trimming shortened V by 0 bases and J by 0 bases, and 13 bases separated the two germline ends. The CDR3 spells CASSLGAGQSSYEQYF. For the CDR3, the DNA is TGTGCCAGCAGCTTGGGCGCCGGTCAGAGCTCCTACGAGCAGTACTTC.

This chain links TRBV7-2 with TRBJ2-5; 8 bases agree with TRBD1. The CDR3 totals 17 residues. Germline V lookup: CDR1 SGHTA, CDR2 FQGNSA. V was pared by 3 bases and J by 3 bases, with 12 bases of the junction left unmatched. This CDR3 reads CASSFPIRDRTKETQYF. CDR3 DNA sequence: TGTGCCAGCAGCTTTCCGATCCGGGACAGGACTAAAGAGACCCAGTACTTC.

The rearrangement joins TRBV4-3 to TRBJ2-5; D is possibly TRBD2 (6 bases). The length of the CDR3 is 15 residues. The germline V and J ends were trimmed by 3 bases and 5 bases, with 16 bases remaining between them. CDR1 is LGHNA and CDR2 is YSLEER in the germline V gene. The CDR3 loop reads CASSHYLGTSETQYF. CDR3 bases: TGCGCCAGCAGCCATTACCTCGGGACTTCCGAGACCCAGTACTTC.

The V gene is TRBV5-1, the J gene TRBJ2-7; 7 positions agree with TRBD1. Germline assignment: CDR1 SGHRS and CDR2 YFSETQ. V dropped 2 bases and J dropped 4; count of bases not matched to a gene: 9. The CDR3 has 15 amino acids. Here the CDR3 DNA reads TGCGCCAGCAGCTTTGGTAGTCCAGGGGGTTACGAGCAGTACTTC. Translated: CASSFGSPGGYEQYF.

The rearrangement joins TRBV7-2 to TRBJ2-5; D is possibly TRBD1 (6 bases). Trimming stripped 6 bases from V and 2 bases from J, with 22 bases between. The germline CDR1 and CDR2 sequences are SGHTA and FQGNSA. The CDR3 is 17 amino acids. The CDR3 loop is CASSLITGTSPQETQYF. The CDR3, as DNA: TGTGCCAGCAGTCTTATTACAGGGACCTCTCCACAAGAGACCCAGTACTTC. Full variable domain (missing parts from reference TRBV7-2 and TRBJ2-5): GAGVSQSPSNKVTEKGKDVELRCDPISGHTALYWYRQSLGQGLEFLIYFQGNSAPDKSGLPSDRFSAERTGGSVSTLTIQRTQQEDSAVYLCASSLITGTSPQETQYFGPGTRLLVL.

The V call is TRBV6-5, the J call TRBJ1-2, with TRBD1 matching over 8 bases. With 2 bases clipped from V and 8 bases from J, the junction kept 10 bases outside the gene matches. CDR1 and CDR2 (germline): MNHEY, SVGAGI. This CDR3 is 15 amino acids long. CDR3 loop: CASSYAKSGGAGYTF. The CDR3 DNA sequence: TGTGCCAGCAGTTACGCCAAATCAGGGGGCGCAGGCTACACCTTC.

The V call is TRBV19, the J call TRBJ1-2; the match to TRBD1 covers 9 bases. Unmatched junction bases numbered 2, after V lost 3 bases and J lost 6 bases. The CDR3 has 13 amino acids. Per the germline V gene, CDR1 is LNHDA and CDR2 is SQIVND (reference sequence). The CDR3 DNA follows: TGTGCCAGTAGTATCGACAGGGGGGATGGCTACACCTTC. Translating gives CASSIDRGDGYTF. Full variable domain (rest looked up from reference TRBV19 and TRBJ1-2): DGGITQSPKYLFRKEGQNVTLSCEQNLNHDAMYWYRQDPGQGLRLIYYSQIVNDFQKGDIAEGYSVSREKKESFPLTVTSAQKNPTAFYLCASSIDRGDGYTFGSGTRLTVV.

This clone showed up just once. The rearrangement uses TRBV27 and TRBJ1-1; D remains ambiguous. The V and J ends lost 5 bases and 4 bases respectively, with 17 bases between them. The CDR3 has 15 residues. Germline values: CDR1 MNHEY, CDR2 SMNVEV (reference sequence). The CDR3 sequence: CASSPQQIWGTEAFF. In DNA form, the CDR3 reads TGTGCCAGCAGTCCACAGCAGATCTGGGGCACTGAAGCTTTCTTT.

The chain uses TRBV7-3 and TRBJ2-5; D remains unclear. Germline CDR1 is SGHTA and CDR2 is FQGTGA. The CDR3 runs to 13 residues. The V gene lost 2 bases and the J gene lost 5 bases, with 9 bases spanning the gap. The CDR3 spells CASSLQSGETQYF. CDR3 in DNA: TGTGCCAGCAGCTTACAGTCTGGGGAGACCCAGTACTTC.

Only one count was recorded for this clone. The V call is TRBV10-2, the J call TRBJ2-1; 7 nucleotides line up with TRBD2. J gave up 4 bases and V 5 bases, and 5 bases lay outside the gene matches. The CDR3 length is 14 residues. Germline-derived CDR1 and CDR2 are WSHSY and SAAADI. The CDR3 reads CASSQRGTYNEQFF. The CDR3 region has the DNA TGCGCCAGCAGTCAGCGGGGTACGTACAATGAGCAGTTCTTC.

The chain employs TRBV14 and TRBJ2-5, with no clear D. The CDR3 length is 16 residues. Trimming left V 1 base short and J 0 bases short, with 12 bases between. Germline CDR1 and CDR2: SGHDN and FVKESK. The CDR3 DNA sequence: TGTGCCAGCAGCCAAGGGCAGGCCGAATACCAAGAGACCCAGTACTTC. Translation: CASSQGQAEYQETQYF.